This entry describes one T cell receptor beta chain. Which antigen it targets is not known. No per-base quality is available; no much larger clone lies one base away. The entry originates in a study of blood T cell repertoires in COVID-19 (TCRdb year 2020). At the level of the whole study: The collaborator samples originated in the United States, Italy and Spain and spanned the acute and convalescent phases of COVID-19. A de-identified subject ID, COVID-19 status, age in years and sex were almost always included in the sample metadata. The prospective study material was composed of cDNA or gDNA derived from T cells, B-cell-depleted T cells, or PBMCs. The samples were drawn from two sources: the first 160 participants of the ongoing ImmuneRACE study, and some 1,300 subjects contributed by 6 global collaborators. Subjects who had been exposed to COVID-19, were actively infected with it, or had recovered from it provided the deeply sampled blood TCRbeta repertoires that made up the dataset. The repertoires were released in a freely available public database meant as a resource for research on the immune response to SARS-CoV-2. HLA class I and class II types, where available, came from metadata supplied by the sample provider rather than from assay-based typing. The investigation overall reported the following: Clinical and demographic metadata were provided uncurated, with the amount varying by source and participant.

Participants in the prospective study were enrolled through a virtual design, were aged roughly 18 to 100 years, and lived in approximately 25 United States geographic areas. In the prospective study, participants were assigned to cohorts based on the clinical history participants reported in a screening survey and a study questionnaire. ImmuneRACE Cohort 3 recovered participants were defined by two consecutive negative NP/OP PCR tests, healthcare professional clearance, or symptom resolution. In the prospective study, whole blood, serum and a nasopharyngeal or oropharyngeal swab were collected from each participant by mobile phlebotomists. Prospective study participants could optionally give additional blood draws and questionnaires over an approximately 2-month period. Blood samples from the prospective study were shipped frozen or at room temperature prior to DNA extraction. TCRbeta CDR3 regions were amplified from genomic DNA using the immunoSEQ Assay, a bias-controlled multiplex PCR. The paper's processing steps were these. Within the assay, amplification of reference gene primers was used to estimate how many nucleated cells each sample contained. Sequence reads were collapsed and filtered to measure the absolute abundance of every unique TCRbeta CDR3 rearrangement. For each sample, productive Simpson clonality was calculated by taking the square root of Simpson's diversity index across productive rearrangements. Not all clones reach the TCRdb copy of this immuneACCESS table, which keeps in-frame sequences only. Checked studies attribute under half of the gap to unresolved V genes and leave the rest unexplained. V, J and clone size derive from that table, while D and trimming were established from the DNA sequence. The sample table shows about 220,000 clones, and 70% to 85% are seen once. The ten top clones hold approximately 3.1% of the sample.

Source material: PBMCs or T cells enriched from blood (not recorded which). The sequence came from a woman aged 55-69 years who had recovered from COVID-19.

The encoded CDR3 is CASSLIAGTDYGYTF. The DNA sequence follows: TGTGCCAGCAGTTTAATAGCCGGGACAGACTATGGCTACACCTTC. The V and J genes are TRBV27 and TRBJ1-2, and 7 junction bases match TRBD1. Clipping removes 2 bases from V and 3 bases from J, with 6 as the unmatched junction base count. CDR1 and CDR2, per the germline V gene (reference sequence), are MNHEY and SMNVEV. The CDR3 measures 15 amino acids from cysteine to phenylalanine. Here the CDR3 DNA is all that survives: 45 bases in frame from base 1.